This section outlines one T cell receptor beta chain sequence together with its context. Antigen unknown. CDR1 is SEHNR and CDR2 is FQNEAQ in the germline V gene (reference sequence). This CDR3 is built from 14 residues. Trimming cost V 6 bases and J 0 bases, with 12 bases left between them. The data stem from a study of cytomegalovirus exposure and HLA in healthy donors. Whole-study context: A prior analysis found roughly 100 million unique TCR beta sequences from roughly 180 million T cells. Study results and caveats: Earlier analysis yielded a pattern in which most TCR beta V segments were productive about 90% or about 30% of the time. DRB1 showed the most TCR associations and HLA-C the fewest in a later analysis, as rates varied by HLA locus.

Amplification used 60 Vbeta primers and 13 Jbeta primers. Repertoires were generated with immunoSEQ multiplex PCR, while TCRdb's copy carries only in-frame clones and drops some. The table includes 85,000 to 110,000 clones, more than 65% detected once. The sequence was obtained from a woman younger than 35 in good health and CMV-seropositive. The sample was PBMCs. The chain employs TRBV7-9 and TRBJ2-7; D is unclear. CDR3 protein: CASRNTYDSYEQYF. CDR3 coding DNA: TGTGCCAGCAGGAACACATATGACTCCTACGAGCAGTACTTC. Combining the CDR3 with reference TRBV7-9 and TRBJ2-7 gives the whole variable domain DTGVSQNPRHKITKRGQNVTFRCDPISEHNRLYWYRQTLGQGPEFLTYFQNEAQLEKSRLLSDRFSAERPKGSFSTLEIQRTEQGDSAMYLCASRNTYDSYEQYFGPGTRLTVT.